Ten or more counts support the clone carrying this T cell receptor beta chain. This sample was included in a study of CD8+CD57+ T cells in acquired aplastic anemia. Trimming removed 0 bases from V and 3 bases from J, with 14 bases in between. In germline, CDR1 is DFQATT, CDR2 SNEGSKA (reference sequence). The CDR3 extends over 15 amino acids. Using genomic DNA as the template, TCR beta VDJ and CDR3 profiling was carried out. MiXCR, applied by TCRdb to the reads, yields one record per CDR3 protein. The sample carries a few hundred thousand distinct CDR3 sequences, 30% to 40% recorded once. The TCR sequence derives from a human donor in good health, serving as a control. V gene TRBV20-1 combines with J gene TRBJ1-1; D unclear. The sequencing sample was made of sorted CD4+, CD8+, or CD8+CD57+ T cells (not recorded which) from PBMCs. DNA for the CDR3: TGCAGTGCTAGAGATCTTACCCGAGGCGACACTGAAGCTTTCTTT. Translating gives CSARDLTRGDTEAFF.